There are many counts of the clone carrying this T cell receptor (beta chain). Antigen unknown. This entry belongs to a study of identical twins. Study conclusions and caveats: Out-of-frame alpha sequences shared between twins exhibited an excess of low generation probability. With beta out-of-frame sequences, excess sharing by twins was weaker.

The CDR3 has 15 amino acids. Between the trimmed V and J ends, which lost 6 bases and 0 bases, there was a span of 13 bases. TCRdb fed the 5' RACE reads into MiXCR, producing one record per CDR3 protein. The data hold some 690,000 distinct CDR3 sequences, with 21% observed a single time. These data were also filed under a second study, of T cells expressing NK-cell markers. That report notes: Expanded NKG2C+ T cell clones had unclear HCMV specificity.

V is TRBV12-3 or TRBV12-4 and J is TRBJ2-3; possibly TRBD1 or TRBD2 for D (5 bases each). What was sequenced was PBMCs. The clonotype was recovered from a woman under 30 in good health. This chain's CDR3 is CASSRDGISTDTQYF. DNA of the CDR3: TGTGCCAGCAGCAGGGACGGAATCAGCACAGATACGCAGTATTTT.